This TCR beta chain was captured by sequencing in a study of CD8 T cells in ankylosing spondylitis. Findings and caveats of the study: The disease-linked clones had a CD8+ phenotype and low blood frequencies. Reports of some motif variants in reactive arthritis synovial fluid and blood predate this one. What appeared characteristic of ankylosing spondylitis blood was a TCR beta motif of 7 or 8 highly homologous variants. Enrichment of disease-linked clones was reportedly significant in matched ankylosing spondylitis synovial fluid.

The table lists this clonotype with many counts. The antigen is unknown. By quantitative 5'-RACE with molecular barcodes, the TCR beta libraries were made. TCRdb processed the 5' RACE reads anew with MiXCR; each CDR3 protein has one entry. The sample holds some 330,000 distinct CDR3 sequences, approximately 8% seen once. The source of this sequence is a male donor with ankylosing spondylitis. The sequencing sample was made of blood, either unsorted or a sorted T cell fraction (not recorded which).

The CDR3 reads CATSRGFSGANVLTF. The CDR3 coding sequence is TGTGCCACCAGCAGAGGGTTCTCTGGGGCCAACGTCCTGACTTTC. The V call is TRBV15, the J call TRBJ2-6, with unresolved D. The germline V gene encodes CDR1 LNHNV and CDR2 YYDKDF (reference sequence). V was shortened by 1 base and J by 0 bases, with 4 bases between the two germline ends. CDR3 length: 15 amino acids.